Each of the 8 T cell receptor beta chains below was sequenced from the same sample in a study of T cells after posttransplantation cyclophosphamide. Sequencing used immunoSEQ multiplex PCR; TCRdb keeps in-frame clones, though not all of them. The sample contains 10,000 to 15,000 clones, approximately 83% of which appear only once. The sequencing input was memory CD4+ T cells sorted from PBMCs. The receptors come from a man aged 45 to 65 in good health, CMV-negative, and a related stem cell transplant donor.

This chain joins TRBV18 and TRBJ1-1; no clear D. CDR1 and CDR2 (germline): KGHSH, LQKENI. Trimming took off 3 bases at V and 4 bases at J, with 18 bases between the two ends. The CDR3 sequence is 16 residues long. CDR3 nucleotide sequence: TGTGCCAGCTCACCCATGCCGCCAGGAAAACGCACTGAAGCTTTCTTT. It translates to CASSPMPPGKRTEAFF.

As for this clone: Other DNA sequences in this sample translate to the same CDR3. As DNA, the CDR3 is TGTGCCAGCAGCATCGACAGGGAATCACCCCTCCACTTT. Translation gives CASSIDRESPLHF. V and J are TRBV11-1 and TRBJ1-6, with 7 bases aligning to TRBD1. Per the germline V gene, CDR1 is SGHAT and CDR2 is FQDESV (reference sequence). V was pared by 5 bases and J by 10 bases, with 5 bases of the junction left unmatched. The CDR3 is made up of 13 amino acids.

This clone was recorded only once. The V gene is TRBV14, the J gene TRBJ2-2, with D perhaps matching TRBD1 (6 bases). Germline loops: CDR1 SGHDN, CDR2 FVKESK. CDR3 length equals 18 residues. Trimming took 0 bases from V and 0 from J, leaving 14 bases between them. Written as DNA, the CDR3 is TGTGCCAGCAGCCAAGATAATCATAGGGGGACGAACACCGGGGAGCTGTTTTTT. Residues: CASSQDNHRGTNTGELFF.

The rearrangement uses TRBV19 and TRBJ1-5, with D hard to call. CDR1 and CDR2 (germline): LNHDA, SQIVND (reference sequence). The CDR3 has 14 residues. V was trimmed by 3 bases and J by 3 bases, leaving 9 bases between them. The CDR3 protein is CASSIIPSNQPQHF. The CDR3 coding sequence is TGTGCCAGTAGTATTATTCCGTCCAATCAGCCCCAGCATTTT.

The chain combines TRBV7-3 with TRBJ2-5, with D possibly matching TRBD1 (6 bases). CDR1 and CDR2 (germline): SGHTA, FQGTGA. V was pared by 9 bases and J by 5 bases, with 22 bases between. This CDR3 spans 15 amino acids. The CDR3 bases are TGTGCCAGTGCTCAGAGGGCAGCCAGGGGCGAGACCCAGTACTTC. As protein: CASAQRAARGETQYF.

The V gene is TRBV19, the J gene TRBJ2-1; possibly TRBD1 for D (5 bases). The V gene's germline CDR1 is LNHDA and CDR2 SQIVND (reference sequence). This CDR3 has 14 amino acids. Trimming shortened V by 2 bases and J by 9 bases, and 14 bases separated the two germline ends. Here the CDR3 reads CASSIPGPVGEQFF. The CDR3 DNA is TGTGCCAGTAGTATACCAGGGCCGGTAGGTGAGCAGTTCTTC.

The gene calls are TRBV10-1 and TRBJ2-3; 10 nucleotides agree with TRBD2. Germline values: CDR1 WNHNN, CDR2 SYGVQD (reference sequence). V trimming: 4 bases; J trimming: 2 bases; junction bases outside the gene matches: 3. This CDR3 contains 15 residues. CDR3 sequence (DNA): TGCGCCAGCAGTGCAAGCGGGAGGGTCACAGATACGCAGTATTTT. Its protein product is CASSASGRVTDTQYF.

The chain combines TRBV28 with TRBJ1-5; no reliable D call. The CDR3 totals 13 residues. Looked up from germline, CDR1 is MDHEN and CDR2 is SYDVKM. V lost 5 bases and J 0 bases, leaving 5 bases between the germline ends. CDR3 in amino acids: CASSINSNQPQHF. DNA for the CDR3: TGTGCCAGCAGTATTAATAGCAATCAGCCCCAGCATTTT.